Listed here is a single T cell receptor (beta chain). This sample was taken from a study of technical replicates of blood from several donors. This CDR3 region has 12 residues. The germline V and J ends were trimmed by 4 bases and 4 bases, with 5 bases remaining between them. Germline V gives CDR1 MNHEY, CDR2 SVGAGI. Using immunoSEQ multiplex PCR, the repertoire was profiled, and TCRdb retains in-frame clones only, with some absent. The sample carries 65,000 to 95,000 clones, around nine tenths recorded once. The rearrangement links TRBV6-5 to TRBJ1-3; D ambiguous. This TCR was sampled from a human donor in good health. Sequencing was carried out using T cells isolated from PBMCs. The CDR3 protein is CASSSQGNTIYF. The CDR3, as DNA: TGTGCCAGCAGTTCACAGGGAAACACCATATATTTT.